The 5 T cell receptor beta chains below come from one sample, sequenced in a study of shared clonotypes between healthy human individuals. This table comes from immunoSEQ multiplex PCR, and its TCRdb copy is limited to in-frame clones, with some not included. The sample comprises 450,000 to 600,000 clones, around 79% of which are singletons, and approximately 12% rests with the top ten. The sample was PBMCs. The receptor source for this set is a woman in her thirties or forties in good health. Some clones in this sample may be carry-over from other donors' samples.

The rearrangement links TRBV6-1 to TRBJ2-7; D is tentatively TRBD1 or TRBD2 (5 bases each). Looked up from germline, CDR1 is MNHNS and CDR2 is SASEGT. The CDR3 length is 14 residues. Trimming took off 1 base at V and 3 bases at J, with 10 bases between the two ends. CDR3 loop: CASSEEGTVYEQYF. The CDR3 DNA reads as TGTGCCAGCAGTGAAGAAGGGACGGTCTACGAGCAGTACTTC.

V usage is TRBV7-8 and J usage is TRBJ2-5; D unclear. Trimming stripped 1 base from V and 2 bases from J, with 5 bases between. This CDR3 contains 13 residues. CDR1 SGHVS and CDR2 FQNEAQ come from the germline V gene. The CDR3 bases are TGTGCCAGCAGCTTAGGGAGACAAGAGACCCAGTACTTC. Translation: CASSLGRQETQYF.

The chain has TRBV7-3 and TRBJ1-1, with a possible D match to TRBD1 (5 bases). V shed 2 bases and J shed 10 bases, with 11 bases lying between them. The CDR3 is 12 residues long. Germline values: CDR1 SGHTA, CDR2 FQGTGA. CDR3 bases: TGTGCCAGCAGCTTACCCGGTGGGGCAGCTTTCTTT. Amino acid sequence: CASSLPGGAAFF.

This clone was picked up a small number of times. V and J are TRBV30 and TRBJ1-6; 9 positions match TRBD1. Germline V gene lookup returns CDR1 GTSNPN and CDR2 SVGIG (reference sequence). The CDR3 runs to 15 residues. With V trimmed by 0 bases and J by 7 bases, 4 bases remained unmatched. Here the CDR3 DNA reads TGTGCCTGGAGTGTACAGGGGGCCAGCAATTCACCCCTCCACTTT. This sequence encodes CAWSVQGASNSPLHF.

The CDR3 nucleotides read TGCAGCGTGACGGGGGGGCTAGCGGGATCATACGAGCAGTACTTC. This codes for CSVTGGLAGSYEQYF. The chain recombines TRBV29-1 with TRBJ2-5, with 9 bases that match TRBD2. The J call could be wrong; TRBJ2-7 is a better fit for the DNA end. Germline CDR1 reads SQVTM; CDR2 reads ANQGSEA. This CDR3 has 15 amino acids.